This record looks at one TCR beta chain sequence and its context. Its target is unknown. The sample is drawn from a study of shared clonotypes between healthy human individuals. Across the whole study: There were three CD4 naive, three CD4 memory, two CD8 naive and one CD8 memory plates per donor. Study-wide points: Rarefaction showed that sequencing of sorted subsets was incomplete (despite large depth).

The naive CD8 fraction comprised CD45RO-negative cells positively selected for CCR7 and excluded terminally differentiated effector memory CD45RA+ cells. The donor cohort consisted entirely of Caucasian adults residing in Nashville, Tennessee. This CDR3 comprises 17 residues. Looked up from germline, CDR1 is LGHNA and CDR2 is YSLEER. With V trimmed by 1 base and J by 3 bases, 12 bases remained unmatched. Assay: immunoSEQ multiplex PCR; the TCRdb copy retains only in-frame clones and omits some. Altogether about 2 million clones are present, just under 95% being singletons, with the ten largest covering around 1.1%.

This receptor was identified in a man younger than 35 in good health. Sequencing was performed on naive CD8+ T cells sorted from blood. The chain employs TRBV4-3 and TRBJ2-7, with 7 positions matching TRBD1. The CDR3 is CASSQVTGTELIYEQYF. As DNA, the CDR3 is TGCGCCAGCAGCCAAGTGACGGGGACAGAGCTTATCTACGAGCAGTACTTC.